The entry below describes one T cell receptor (beta chain). Its antigen is not known. This entry belongs to a study of shared clonotypes between healthy human individuals. Findings and caveats of the study: Non-shared clonotypes had lower generation probabilities than clonotypes shared by all four sorted-subset donors. Memory subsets had estimated richness that was generally smaller than that of naive subsets.

The germline V gene has CDR1 MGHDK and CDR2 SYGVNS. The CDR3 totals 13 residues. V was clipped by 4 bases and J by 4 bases, with 10 bases between them. Clones were read by immunoSEQ multiplex PCR, and TCRdb kept only the in-frame ones, dropping some. The data contain about 1.5 million clones, approximately 98% of them singletons. The chain combines TRBV25-1 with TRBJ1-2; the D gene is possibly TRBD1 (5 bases). This receptor was obtained from a man aged 25-45 years in good health. Sequencing input: naive CD4+ T cells sorted from blood. Regarding subset: CD45RA+ positively selected. The CDR3 reads CASSVGDFYGYTF. The CDR3 region has the DNA TGTGCCAGCAGTGTTGGGGACTTCTATGGCTACACCTTC.